Detailed here is one TCR beta chain. This record belongs to a study of cytomegalovirus exposure and HLA in healthy donors. Primers: 60 Vbeta forward and 13 Jbeta reverse. Produced via immunoSEQ multiplex PCR; TCRdb's table is partial and in-frame only. The sample has 110,000 or so clones; approximately 74% are singletons. This CDR3 contains 14 residues. V was pared by 9 bases and J by 0 bases, with 2 bases of the junction left unmatched. Germline V gene data show CDR1 as SGHTA and CDR2 as FQGTGA. This clonotype originated in a woman aged 40 to 50 in good health and CMV-seropositive. This sequence joins TRBV7-3 and TRBJ2-2; 9 bases align to TRBD2. The sequencing input was PBMCs. The CDR3 region has the DNA TGTGCCAGGGGCGGGGGGGCGAACACCGGGGAGCTGTTTTTT. It is translated as CARGGGANTGELFF. Supplemented by reference TRBV7-3 and TRBJ2-2, the full variable domain reads GAGVSQTPSNKVTEKGKYVELRCDPISGHTALYWYRQSLGQGPEFLIYFQGTGAADDSGLPNDRFFAVRPEGSVSTLKIQRTERGDSAVYLCARGGGANTGELFFGEGSRLTVL.